This TCR beta chain derives from a study of blood T cell repertoires in COVID-19. Study context: Spain, Italy and the United States supplied samples that represented acute and convalescent COVID-19. PBMCs, B-cell-depleted T cells, or T cells provided the cDNA or gDNA that made up the material.

In the source study's methods: It was from reference gene primer amplification that nucleated cell counts were estimated. TCRdb's copy holds only in-frame clones and misses some; the assay was immunoSEQ multiplex PCR. V and J calls and clone size come straight from that table; D and trimming were deduced from the DNA. The top ten hold around 2.8% of the sample, which has about 74,000 clones, 70% to 90% seen once. What was sequenced was peripheral blood. The sequence came from a man in his sixties or seventies with active or convalescent COVID-19.

The CDR3 nucleotides read TGTGCCAGCAGTGCTACACTCGGGGCCGGGGGAGATACGCAGTATTTT. Translation: CASSATLGAGGDTQYF. The genes are TRBV25-1 and TRBJ2-3; perhaps TRBD2 as D (6 bases). The V end was cut by 4 bases, the J end by 5 bases, with 19 bases between. The germline V gene has CDR1 MGHDK and CDR2 SYGVNS. This CDR3 region has 16 residues.